This T cell receptor (beta chain) was profiled in a study of spatial heterogeneity in lung cancer. Study in general: Raw reads contained each unique TCR and UMI combination more than ten times on average.

Every molecule of TCR cDNA had its own unique molecular identifier. TCRdb itself ran the 5' RACE reads through MiXCR, one entry per CDR3 protein. Among tens of thousands of distinct CDR3 sequences listed, about 5.8% were seen once. This clonotype was observed many times. V shed 8 bases and J 2 bases; nucleotides not matched to a gene: 6. Germline lookup yields CDR1 SNHLY and CDR2 FYNNEI. CDR3 size: 14 residues. This sample's time point: sample taken at primary tumor resection. Sequencing was performed on whole RNA extracted from tumor and nontumor lung tissue, or from frozen PBMC, and the material was left unsorted.

The receptor comes from a male donor with early-stage non-small cell lung cancer. Sequenced material: PBMCs, taken at surgery. This chain links TRBV2 with TRBJ1-1; TRBD1 aligns across 9 bases. The CDR3 loop is CASSEDRGNTEAFF. CDR3 coding DNA: TGTGCCAGCTCAGAGGACAGGGGTAACACTGAAGCTTTCTTT.